This T cell receptor (beta chain) was recorded in a study of blood T cell repertoires in COVID-19. Across the study: The United States, Italy and Spain were the sources of the acute and convalescent COVID-19 samples. The cDNA or gDNA used as material had been derived from T cells, B-cell-depleted T cells, or PBMCs.

Authors' data handling: Scientists estimated how many nucleated cells there were by amplifying reference gene primers. Measured with immunoSEQ multiplex PCR; TCRdb has only the in-frame clones, and not every one. From that table come the V and J calls and clone size; the DNA was used to work out D and trimming. The profile shows 430,000 or so clones, roughly 88% of them singletons. This clone was recorded once. Before being deemed recovered, Cohort 3 donors had two negative PCRs, clearance, or symptom resolution. The receptor was isolated from a woman in her thirties or forties who had recovered from COVID-19. The specimen was PBMCs or T cells enriched from blood (not recorded which).

This chain's CDR3 is CASSVSGIQEAFF. CDR3 bases: TGTGCCAGCAGCGTATCTGGTATACAGGAAGCTTTCTTT. The chain joins TRBV9 to TRBJ1-1; the D is unclear. The CDR3 loop spans 13 amino acids. V lost 1 base and J 8 bases, leaving 12 bases between the germline ends. CDR1 SGDLS and CDR2 YYNGEE come from the germline V gene.